This passage covers 19 T cell receptor beta chains from one sample sequenced in a study of OX40 agonist ivuxolimab in advanced cancers. Profiling relied on immunoSEQ multiplex PCR, and the TCRdb table lists in-frame clones only, not all of them. The sample has some 130,000 clones, just over 90% seen once. Specimen: CD4+ or CD8+ T cells sorted from blood, collected in a trial of the OX40 agonist ivuxolimab. The receptors derive from an adult with an advanced solid tumor such as melanoma, head and neck, liver or kidney cancer.

V is TRBV6-5 and J is TRBJ1-5; 7 bases map to TRBD1. Germline CDR1 MNHEY, CDR2 SVGAGI. V was pared by 2 bases and J by 2 bases, with 3 bases of the junction left unmatched. The CDR3 covers 15 residues. The CDR3 reads CASSYRQGGNQPQHF. The CDR3 nucleotides read TGTGCCAGCAGTTACCGACAGGGTGGCAATCAGCCCCAGCATTTT.

The rearrangement uses TRBV14 and TRBJ1-1; D is possibly TRBD1 (5 bases). Trimming shortened V by 5 bases and J by 3 bases, and 13 bases separated the two germline ends. Per the germline V gene, CDR1 is SGHDN and CDR2 is FVKESK. This CDR3 has 14 residues. The CDR3 loop reads CASSTLLGDTEAFF. The CDR3 DNA reads as TGTGCCAGCAGCACCCTGCTGGGGGACACTGAAGCTTTCTTT. Full variable domain (rest looked up from reference TRBV14 and TRBJ1-1): EAGVTQFPSHSVIEKGQTVTLRCDPISGHDNLYWYRRVMGKEIKFLLHFVKESKQDESGMPNNRFLAERTGGTYSTLKVQPAELEDSGVYFCASSTLLGDTEAFFGQGTRLTVV.

The V gene is TRBV2, the J gene TRBJ1-3, with D uncertain. The CDR3 has 13 amino acids. CDR1 is SNHLY, CDR2 FYNNEI, per germline. The germline V and J ends were trimmed by 1 base and 4 bases, with 5 bases remaining between them. Here the CDR3 reads CASSEGGGNTIYF. The CDR3 nucleotides read TGTGCCAGCAGTGAAGGTGGAGGAAACACCATATATTTT.

This clone was observed once. The CDR3 region has the DNA TGTGCCAGCAGTTACTCAGGGGGAACCGGCACAGATACGCAGTATTTT. Translation gives CASSYSGGTGTDTQYF. The chain recombines TRBV6-5 with TRBJ2-3; a possible D gene is TRBD1 (6 bases). Germline V CDR1 and CDR2: MNHEY, SVGAGI. V dropped 0 bases and J dropped 1 base, with 11 bases sitting between them. The CDR3 covers 16 residues.

The chain links TRBV5-1 to TRBJ2-7; TRBD1 matches 7 bases. The CDR3 extends over 15 amino acids. Germline CDR1 reads SGHRS; CDR2 reads YFSETQ. Unmatched junction bases numbered 7, after V lost 0 bases and J lost 4 bases. The CDR3 DNA reads as TGCGCCAGCAGCTTGGGGGGGACAGCCATTTACGAGCAGTACTTC. Translated: CASSLGGTAIYEQYF.

V usage is TRBV6-5 and J usage is TRBJ1-3, with D tentatively TRBD1 (5 bases). The V end lost 4 bases, the J end lost 0 bases, and 13 bases lay between the germline ends. This CDR3 has 16 residues. CDR1 is MNHEY and CDR2 is SVGAGI in the germline V gene. The DNA for the CDR3 is TGTGCCAGCAGTTCGGGGGGACTCACCTCTGGAAACACCATATATTTT. Its translation is CASSSGGLTSGNTIYF.

The chain carries TRBV9 and TRBJ1-5; tentatively, D is TRBD1 (5 bases). Germline assignment: CDR1 SGDLS and CDR2 YYNGEE. V was pared by 4 bases and J by 5 bases, with 16 bases between. This CDR3 has 15 residues. The CDR3 nucleotides read TGTGCCAGCAGCCCATCCGGGACCCAGGATCAGCCCCAGCATTTT. It yields the protein CASSPSGTQDQPQHF.

The chain couples TRBV7-3 to TRBJ2-5; D may be TRBD1 (6 bases). The CDR3 extends over 14 amino acids. V was trimmed by 5 bases and J by 3 bases, leaving 13 bases between them. Germline assignment: CDR1 SGHTA and CDR2 FQGTGA. The CDR3 is CASSEGQTKETQYF. The CDR3 region has the DNA TGTGCCAGCAGCGAGGGACAAACCAAAGAGACCCAGTACTTC.

In this sample, this clone turned up once. The rearrangement uses TRBV2 and TRBJ2-7; 9 bases agree with TRBD1. The CDR3 loop spans 13 amino acids. V trimming: 9 bases; J trimming: 0 bases; junction bases outside the gene matches: 3. CDR1 is SNHLY, CDR2 FYNNEI, per germline. The CDR3 region has the DNA TGTGCCAGTGGACAGGGGAGCTCCTACGAGCAGTACTTC. It translates to CASGQGSSYEQYF. Full variable domain (remainder filled in from reference TRBV2 and TRBJ2-7): EPEVTQTPSHQVTQMGQEVILRCVPISNHLYFYWYRQILGQKVEFLVSFYNNEISEKSEIFDDQFSVERPDGSNFTLKIRSTKLEDSAMYFCASGQGSSYEQYFGPGTRLTVT.

This rearrangement joins TRBV28 to TRBJ2-7; the D gene is possibly TRBD1 (5 bases). The CDR3 runs to 13 residues. The germline V and J ends were trimmed by 3 bases and 3 bases, with 9 bases remaining between them. Germline V gene data show CDR1 as MDHEN and CDR2 as SYDVKM. CDR3: CASSLPGNYEQYF. CDR3 bases: TGTGCCAGCAGTTTGCCAGGGAACTACGAGCAGTACTTC.

The chain employs TRBV7-2 and TRBJ2-3, with 14 nucleotides matching TRBD2. Germline V gives CDR1 SGHTA, CDR2 FQGNSA. With V trimmed by 5 bases and J by 4 bases, 11 bases remained unmatched. The CDR3 runs 18 residues. CDR3 residues: CASSLQGLAGVRADTQYF. The CDR3 DNA reads as TGTGCCAGCAGCCTACAGGGACTAGCGGGAGTACGAGCAGATACGCAGTATTTT.

V is TRBV27 and J is TRBJ2-1; 8 nucleotides match TRBD2. Trimming at V came to 1 base and at J to 5 bases, leaving 4 bases not matched to a gene. This CDR3 spans 15 amino acids. The germline CDR1 and CDR2 sequences are MNHEY and SMNVEV (reference sequence). The CDR3 protein is CASSLYSGNNNEQFF. The CDR3 DNA is TGTGCCAGCAGTTTATATAGCGGGAACAACAATGAGCAGTTCTTC.

The chain joins TRBV5-1 to TRBJ2-5; the D is unclear. Germline V gene sequence: CDR1 SGHRS, CDR2 YFSETQ. Trimming took off 4 bases at V and 2 bases at J, with 3 bases between the two ends. CDR3 length: 11 residues. The CDR3 nucleotides read TGCGCCAGCAGCAAGCAAGAGACCCAGTACTTC. Protein product: CASSKQETQYF.

V and J are TRBV12-5 and TRBJ2-5; 7 nucleotides agree with TRBD2. Germline V CDR1 and CDR2: LGHNT, FRNRAP. This CDR3 is 15 amino acids long. V was pared by 5 bases and J by 7 bases, with 13 bases of the junction left unmatched. The CDR3 bases are TGTGCTAGTGGTCCAAGGGGCCAGCGGGGCGGGACCCAGTACTTC. Protein: CASGPRGQRGGTQYF.

The chain couples TRBV6-1 to TRBJ2-2; D not resolved. Germline V CDR1 and CDR2: MNHNS, SASEGT. This CDR3 is built from 15 residues. Trimming took 0 bases from V and 7 from J, leaving 12 bases between them. The CDR3 bases are TGTGCCAGCAGTGAAGCTCATGCATTGAGCGGGGAGCTGTTTTTT. Amino acid sequence: CASSEAHALSGELFF.

The chain employs TRBV2 and TRBJ2-1, with TRBD2 identical over 9 bases. CDR3 length: 14 amino acids. The germline CDR1 and CDR2 sequences are SNHLY and FYNNEI. Trimming removed 5 bases from V and 13 bases from J; junction bases left unmatched: 12. CDR3 DNA: TGTGCCAGCAGTCCCTCCCGTCCTAGCGGGGAACAGTTCTTC. This translates into CASSPSRPSGEQFF. Full variable domain (outside the CDR3, taken from reference TRBV2 and TRBJ2-1): EPEVTQTPSHQVTQMGQEVILRCVPISNHLYFYWYRQILGQKVEFLVSFYNNEISEKSEIFDDQFSVERPDGSNFTLKIRSTKLEDSAMYFCASSPSRPSGEQFFGPGTRLTVL.

The chain carries TRBV28 and TRBJ2-7; 8 bases are a match to TRBD1. Per the germline V gene, CDR1 is MDHEN and CDR2 is SYDVKM. J was trimmed by 4 bases and V by 7 bases; bases with no gene match: 15. The CDR3 contains 16 residues. CDR3 sequence: CASTLPQGAYPYEQYF. CDR3 DNA sequence: TGTGCCAGCACGCTGCCCCAGGGGGCTTACCCGTACGAGCAGTACTTC.

The chain carries TRBV28 and TRBJ1-4, with D possibly matching TRBD1 (5 bases). V shed 7 bases and J shed 0 bases, with 18 bases lying between them. CDR1 and CDR2 (germline): MDHEN, SYDVKM. The CDR3 consists of 17 residues. CDR3 sequence reads: CASTPLAGRATNEKLFF. The CDR3 nucleotides are TGTGCCAGCACCCCCCTGGCAGGGAGGGCAACTAATGAAAAACTGTTTTTT.

The gene calls are TRBV6-1 and TRBJ2-4; 13 bases agree with TRBD2. Trimming cost V 3 bases and J 3 bases; bases outside gene matches: 5. CDR3 length: 17 amino acids. Germline V gene sequence: CDR1 MNHNS, CDR2 SASEGT. The CDR3 DNA is TGTGCCAGCAGTGAGACTAGCGGGGGGATAGGCAAAAACATTCAGTACTTC. As protein: CASSETSGGIGKNIQYF.